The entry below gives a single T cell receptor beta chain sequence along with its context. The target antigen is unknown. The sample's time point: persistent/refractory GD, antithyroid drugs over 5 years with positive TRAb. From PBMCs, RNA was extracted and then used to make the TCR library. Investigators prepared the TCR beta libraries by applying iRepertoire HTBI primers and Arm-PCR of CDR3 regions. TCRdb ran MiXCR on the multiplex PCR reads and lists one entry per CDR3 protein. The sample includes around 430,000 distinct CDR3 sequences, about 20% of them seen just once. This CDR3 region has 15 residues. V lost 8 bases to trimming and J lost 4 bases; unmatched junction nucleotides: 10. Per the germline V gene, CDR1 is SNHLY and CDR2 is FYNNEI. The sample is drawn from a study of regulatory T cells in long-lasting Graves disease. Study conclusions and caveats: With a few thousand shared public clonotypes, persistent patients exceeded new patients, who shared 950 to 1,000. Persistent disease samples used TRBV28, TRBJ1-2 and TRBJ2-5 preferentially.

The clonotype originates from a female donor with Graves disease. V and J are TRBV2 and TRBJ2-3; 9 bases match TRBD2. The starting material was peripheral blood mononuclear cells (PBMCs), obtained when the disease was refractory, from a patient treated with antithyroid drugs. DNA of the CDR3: TGTGCCAGCTGGGGGCTAGCGGGATGGTCAGATACGCAGTATTTT. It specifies CASWGLAGWSDTQYF.